The source of this T cell receptor (beta chain) is a study of blood T cell repertoires in COVID-19. Study at large: Researchers got acute and convalescent COVID-19 samples from the United States, Italy and Spain. From T cells, B-cell-depleted T cells, or PBMCs came the material, which was cDNA or gDNA.

Authors' data handling: Reference gene primers were amplified, and this amplification served to estimate nucleated cell counts. This table comes from immunoSEQ multiplex PCR, and its TCRdb copy is limited to in-frame clones, with some not included. The V and J calls and clone size are taken from that table; D and trimming were inferred from the DNA. The table includes 50,000 to 60,000 clones, approximately 85% detected once. This CDR3 has 15 amino acids. The trim removed 2 bases at V and 2 bases at J, leaving 5 bases unmatched. Germline V gene data show CDR1 as MNHEY and CDR2 as SVGEGT. The specimen was peripheral blood. This TCR was recovered from a human donor in a cohort sampled during active COVID-19. The chain recombines TRBV6-2 or TRBV6-3 with TRBJ2-7, with 8 bases fitting TRBD1. The CDR3 nucleotides read TGTGCCAGCAGTTACCCGGACAGGGACGCCTACGAGCAGTACTTC. Its protein product is CASSYPDRDAYEQYF.